This T cell receptor beta chain was sequenced during a study of blood T cell repertoires in COVID-19. Background on the study: Italy, Spain and the United States were the sources of the convalescent and acute COVID-19 samples.

The CDR3 sequence is 16 residues long. Germline loops: CDR1 SGHNT, CDR2 YYREEE (reference sequence). The germline V and J ends were trimmed by 0 bases and 2 bases, with 13 bases remaining between them. The sample holds one count of this clone. In the original workflow: Using reference gene primer amplification, nucleated cell counts were estimated. TCRdb keeps only in-frame clones here, not all; method: immunoSEQ multiplex PCR. V, J and clone size are taken as reported in that table, and D and trimming were inferred from the DNA itself. The sample lists 150,000 to 200,000 clones, about four fifths occurring once. Patients at the Seattle site were enrolled during active infection and followed longitudinally.

The J gene is TRBJ2-3, the V gene TRBV5-4; perhaps TRBD2 as D (6 bases). Sequencing input: peripheral blood. The receptor comes from a woman aged 80 or older with COVID-19, enrolled during active disease. The CDR3 loop reads CASSLAVGSTTDTQYF. The CDR3 DNA reads as TGTGCCAGCAGCTTGGCCGTCGGGAGCACCACAGATACGCAGTATTTT.